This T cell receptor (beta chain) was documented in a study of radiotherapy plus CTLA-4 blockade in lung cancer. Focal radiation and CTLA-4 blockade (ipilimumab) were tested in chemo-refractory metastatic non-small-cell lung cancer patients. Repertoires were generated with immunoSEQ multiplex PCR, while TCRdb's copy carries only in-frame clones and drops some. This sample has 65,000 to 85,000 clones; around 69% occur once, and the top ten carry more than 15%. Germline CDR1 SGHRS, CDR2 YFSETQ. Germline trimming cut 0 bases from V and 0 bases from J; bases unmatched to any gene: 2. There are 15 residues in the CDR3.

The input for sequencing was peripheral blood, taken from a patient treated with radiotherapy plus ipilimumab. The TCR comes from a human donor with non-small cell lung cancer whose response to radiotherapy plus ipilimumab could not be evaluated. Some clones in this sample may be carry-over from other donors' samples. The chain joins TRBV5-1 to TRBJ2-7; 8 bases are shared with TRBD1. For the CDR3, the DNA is TGCGCCAGCAGCTTGGGGACAGGGAGCTCCTACGAGCAGTACTTC. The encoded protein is CASSLGTGSSYEQYF.